One and the same sample provided the 17 T cell receptor beta chains below, sequenced in a study of blood T cell repertoires in COVID-19. The data were produced by immunoSEQ multiplex PCR, yet TCRdb's version contains in-frame clones alone and is incomplete. The table has approximately 89,000 clones, roughly nine tenths seen once; the top ten hold more than 4.5%. The source material was peripheral blood. These receptors came from a man aged 70 or older with acute or convalescent COVID-19.

The chain links TRBV25-1 to TRBJ2-5, with D maybe TRBD2 (5 bases). Germline V CDR1 and CDR2: MGHDK, SYGVNS. With 6 bases removed from V and 4 bases from J, the gap between germline ends came to 6 bases. The CDR3 contains 11 residues. The CDR3 coding sequence is TGTGCCAGCAGAGAGGGAGAGACCCAGTACTTC. Protein product: CASREGETQYF.

The genes are TRBV27 and TRBJ1-2; 7 bases are a match to TRBD1. V lost 4 bases, J lost 4 bases, and 6 bases stayed unmatched. The germline CDR1 and CDR2 sequences are MNHEY and SMNVEV (reference sequence). This CDR3 is 14 amino acids long. The CDR3 region is CASSSGGHSYGYTF. In DNA form, the CDR3 reads TGTGCCAGCAGTTCAGGGGGACATAGCTATGGCTACACCTTC.

The rearrangement joins TRBV30 to TRBJ2-1, with D possibly matching TRBD2 (6 bases). The CDR3 spans 14 residues. The germline CDR1 and CDR2 sequences are GTSNPN and SVGIG (reference sequence). The V gene lost 0 bases and the J gene lost 8 bases, with 14 bases spanning the gap. CDR3: CAWSVMAGFYEQFF. DNA for the CDR3: TGTGCCTGGAGTGTAATGGCGGGGTTCTATGAGCAGTTCTTC.

V and J are TRBV6-5 and TRBJ1-2; 9 nucleotides match TRBD1. The CDR3 consists of 14 residues. Unmatched junction bases numbered 8, after V lost 4 bases and J lost 8 bases. The germline CDR1 and CDR2 sequences are MNHEY and SVGAGI. The DNA of the CDR3 is TGTGCCAGCAGTTCCCCCGGGACAGGGAAAGGCTACACCTTC. Amino acids: CASSSPGTGKGYTF.

V is TRBV4-1 and J is TRBJ1-2; TRBD1 matches 8 bases. The CDR3 is 16 residues long. The germline CDR1 and CDR2 sequences are MGHRA and YSYEKL. Germline trimming cut 4 bases from V and 8 bases from J; bases unmatched to any gene: 15. For the CDR3, the DNA is TGCGCCAGCAGCCCATTAGAGGTGACAGGGGCAGAGGGCTACACCTTC. Its protein product is CASSPLEVTGAEGYTF.

In this sample, this clone turned up once. J is TRBJ2-1 and V is TRBV9, with 11 bases fitting TRBD2. Trimming took 2 bases from V and 4 from J; bases not matched to a gene: 5. Germline V gives CDR1 SGDLS, CDR2 YYNGEE. CDR3 size: 16 residues. This chain's CDR3 is CASSVLAGGQYNEQFF. CDR3 bases: TGTGCCAGCAGCGTCTTAGCGGGGGGGCAATACAATGAGCAGTTCTTC. Using reference TRBV9 and TRBJ2-1 for the parts outside the CDR3, the full variable domain is DSGVTQTPKHLITATGQRVTLRCSPRSGDLSVYWYQQSLDQGLQFLIQYYNGEERAKGNILERFSAQQFPDLHSELNLSSLELGDSALYFCASSVLAGGQYNEQFFGPGTRLTVL.

The chain recombines TRBV7-2 with TRBJ1-2; D uncertain. CDR1 is SGHTA and CDR2 is FQGNSA in the germline V gene. There are 15 residues in the CDR3. Trimming took off 0 bases at V and 4 bases at J, with 12 bases between the two ends. CDR3 in DNA: TGTGCCAGCAGCTTAGCGGGCGATGCGAGCTATGGCTACACCTTC. Amino acids: CASSLAGDASYGYTF.

The genes are TRBV11-2 and TRBJ2-1, with D maybe TRBD2 (5 bases). V gave up 4 bases and J gave up 5 bases, with 18 bases separating them. Germline values: CDR1 SGHAT, CDR2 FQNNGV. This CDR3 is built from 16 residues. The CDR3 reads CASSSMDSPSHNEQFF. In nucleotides, the CDR3 is TGTGCCAGCAGCTCCATGGACTCTCCTTCTCACAATGAGCAGTTCTTC.

This clone appeared a single time. J is TRBJ2-1 and V is TRBV6-5; D call uncertain. The V and J ends lost 0 bases and 6 bases respectively, with 12 bases between them. The CDR3 consists of 15 residues. Germline loops: CDR1 MNHEY, CDR2 SVGAGI. This chain's CDR3 is CASSYSRSSRNEQFF. The CDR3 DNA is TGTGCCAGCAGTTACTCACGAAGCTCCCGCAATGAGCAGTTCTTC.

The gene calls are TRBV27 and TRBJ1-6; D may be TRBD1 (6 bases). The CDR3 contains 16 residues. The V and J ends lost 2 bases and 2 bases respectively, with 10 bases between them. Looked up from germline, CDR1 is MNHEY and CDR2 is SMNVEV (reference sequence). CDR3 loop: CASSLGGATYNSPLHF. The CDR3 nucleotides are TGTGCCAGCAGTTTAGGGGGGGCCACCTATAATTCACCCCTCCACTTT.

The genes are TRBV4-1 and TRBJ1-1; D perhaps matches TRBD1 (6 bases). The germline CDR1 and CDR2 sequences are MGHRA and YSYEKL. V was shortened by 3 bases and J by 6 bases, with 14 bases between the two germline ends. This CDR3 contains 14 residues. The CDR3, as DNA: TGCGCCAGCAGCCAGCGGACAGCCCAAGCTGAAGCTTTCTTT. This encodes CASSQRTAQAEAFF.

This rearrangement joins TRBV18 to TRBJ1-6, with TRBD1 matching 8 bases. The CDR3 has 15 residues. V trimming: 4 bases; J trimming: 7 bases; junction bases outside the gene matches: 6. Germline assignment: CDR1 KGHSH and CDR2 LQKENI. CDR3 bases: TGTGCCAGCTCACGGGACAGGTCGGGGAATTCACCCCTCCACTTT. Translated: CASSRDRSGNSPLHF. Looking up the rest from reference TRBV18 and TRBJ1-6 gives the full variable domain: NAGVMQNPRHLVRRRGQEARLRCSPMKGHSHVYWYRQLPEEGLKFMVYLQKENIIDESGMPKERFSAEFPKEGPSILRIQQVVRGDSAAYFCASSRDRSGNSPLHFGNGTRLTVT.

The chain uses TRBV24-1 and TRBJ1-2; 10 bases match TRBD1. The length of the CDR3 is 14 residues. Germline V lookup: CDR1 KGHDR, CDR2 SFDVKD. With 4 bases clipped from V and 7 bases from J, the junction kept 5 bases outside the gene matches. The CDR3 DNA reads TGTGCCACCAGTGACCGGGACAGGGGTTTTGGCTACACCTTC. Its translation: CATSDRDRGFGYTF.

This sequence joins TRBV29-1 and TRBJ2-3; the D gene is possibly TRBD2 (5 bases). The CDR3 totals 14 residues. The V end was cut by 6 bases, the J end by 5 bases, with 18 bases between. CDR1 and CDR2 from the germline V gene are SQVTM and ANQGSEA. The CDR3 is CSVGPLRREDTQYF. The CDR3 DNA follows: TGCAGCGTGGGCCCCCTGAGACGGGAAGATACGCAGTATTTT.

The V call is TRBV28, the J call TRBJ1-5; possibly TRBD1 for D (6 bases). Trimming shortened V by 5 bases and J by 0 bases, and 11 bases separated the two germline ends. CDR1 MDHEN and CDR2 SYDVKM come from the germline V gene. This CDR3 region has 15 residues. CDR3 protein: CASSPRTASNQPQHF. The CDR3, as DNA: TGTGCCAGCAGTCCTAGGACAGCTAGCAATCAGCCCCAGCATTTT.

This clone was seen a handful of times. The chain employs TRBV14 and TRBJ1-2; TRBD1 matches 9 bases. The germline gives CDR1 SGHDN, CDR2 FVKESK. The trim removed 4 bases at V and 7 bases at J, leaving 7 bases unmatched. This CDR3 region has 14 residues. This CDR3 is CASSPTGTGIGYTF. In nucleotides, the CDR3 is TGTGCCAGCAGCCCAACCGGGACAGGGATTGGCTACACCTTC.

The chain joins TRBV6-1 to TRBJ1-4; no definite D call. Germline V gene data show CDR1 as MNHNS and CDR2 as SASEGT. The length of the CDR3 is 13 residues. The germline V and J ends were trimmed by 2 bases and 5 bases, with 6 bases remaining between them. For the CDR3, the DNA is TGTGCCAGCAGTGAAATGGAGAATGAAAAACTGTTTTTT. Translating it yields CASSEMENEKLFF.